One sample yielded the 27 T cell receptor beta chains listed below, sequenced in a study of CD8+ T cells in alopecia areata. Sequencing relied on a cDNA template that was reverse transcribed from extracted RNA. Libraries were prepared by immunoSEQ multiplex PCR; TCRdb keeps only in-frame clonotypes and omits some of them. The sample holds approximately 5,600 clones, and no clone turns up only once. Stated time point: mouse skin 6 weeks after grafting, around onset of hair loss. The sample consisted of skin, taken at week 6. The receptors were gathered from a C3H/HeJ mouse with alopecia areata. Mouse strain MHC haplotype: H2-k.

This clone was seen a few times. Genes and germline come from the mouse. The CDR3 loop is CASSLFTSQNTLYF. The sequenced part of the CDR3 DNA is TGTGCTAGCAGTTTATTCACTAGTCAAAAC. The chain uses TRBV29 and TRBJ2-4; D gene uncertain. The read falls 4 residues short of the CDR3 end, and the missing part is taken from the germline J gene. V was shortened by 1 base and J by 0 bases, with 5 bases between the two germline ends. The length of the CDR3 is 14 residues. Germline V gene data show CDR1 as MSHET and CDR2 as SYDVDS.

This clone has a count of ten or more. The gene names here belong to mouse. The read ends 4 residues shy of where the CDR3 ends; the end is completed using the germline J gene. The rearrangement uses TRBV13-3 and TRBJ2-7; possible D gene TRBD1, 6 bases. The CDR3 sequence is 14 residues long. V was shortened by 1 base and J by 0 bases, with 8 bases between the two germline ends. Germline lookup yields CDR1 NNHDY and CDR2 SYVADS. The CDR3: CASSDRDISYEQYF. CDR3 bases read: TGTGCCAGCAGTGATCGGGACATCTCCTAT.

As for this clone: Each gene name is a mouse one. The read gets to within 4 residues of the CDR3 end, and the germline J gene fills in the rest. The V call is TRBV13-2, the J call TRBJ2-2; possibly TRBD1 for D (6 bases). The V end was cut by 0 bases, the J end by 1 base, with 10 bases between. Germline V CDR1 and CDR2: NNHNN, SYGAGS (reference sequence). CDR3 length: 16 amino acids. Partial CDR3 DNA: TGTGCCAGCGGTGATGCAACAGGGAGAAACACCGGG. The encoded protein is CASGDATGRNTG. The complete CDR3 protein is CASGDATGRNTGQLYF.

This clone was seen many times. The listed genes are named as in mouse. The read stops 4 residues short of the end of the CDR3; the missing end is completed from the germline J gene. The V call is TRBV17, the J call TRBJ2-3; D call uncertain. The germline V gene encodes CDR1 MNHDT and CDR2 YYDKIL. The CDR3 extends over 13 amino acids. Trimming removed 4 bases from V and 0 bases from J, with 5 bases in between. CDR3: CASSTWSAETLYF. CDR3 DNA (partial): TGTGCTAGCAGTACTTGGAGTGCAGAA. Variable domain in full (rest from reference TRBV17 and TRBJ2-3): DTTVKQNPRYKLARVGKPVNLICSQTMNHDTMYWYQKKPNQAPKLLLFYYDKILNREADTFEKFQSSRPNNSFCSLYIGSAGLEYSAMYLCASSTWSAETLYFGSGTRLTVL.

This clone was seen at least ten times. Germline and genes here are mouse. The read falls 4 residues short of the CDR3 end, and the missing part is taken from the germline J gene. V and J are TRBV1 and TRBJ1-4; TRBD1 is a possible D gene (6 bases). Germline values: CDR1 NSQYPW, CDR2 LRSPGD (reference sequence). CDR3 size: 13 residues. The CDR3 region is CTCSADRGERLFF. The CDR3 bases that were read are TGCACCTGCAGTGCAGACAGGGGCGAA.

To note about this clone: Mouse germline and gene names are used. CDR3 DNA (partial): TGTGCCAGCAGTATAGCTAGCGACAAATCATAT. Translation gives CASSIASDKSY. The complete CDR3 protein is CASSIASDKSYEQYF. The chain links TRBV19 to TRBJ2-7; D is ambiguous. Sequencing ends 4 residues short of the CDR3 end; the germline J gene provides the rest. This CDR3 comprises 15 residues. Germline CDR1 FNHDT, CDR2 SITEND (reference sequence). The full variable domain, rest sourced from reference TRBV19 and TRBJ2-7, is GGIITQTPKFLIGQEGQKLTLKCQQNFNHDTMYWYRQDSGKGLRLIYYSITENDLQKGDLSEGYDASREKKSSFSLTVTSAQKNEMAVFLCASSIASDKSYEQYFGPGTRLTVL.

This clone was found many times. Genes here carry mouse names. The missing CDR3 end, 4 residues past where the read stops, is filled in from the germline J gene. This rearrangement joins TRBV13-1 to TRBJ1-2; the D is unclear. This CDR3 contains 15 residues. Germline-derived CDR1 and CDR2 are NSHNY and SYGAGN. Deletions cut 1 base from V and 1 base from J, with 11 bases between. CDR3 region: CASSDSGPRNSDYTF. The covered CDR3 bases are TGTGCCAGCAGTGATTCTGGGCCCCGAAACTCC.

Comment on this clone: Gene names and germline match the mouse. The CDR3 goes on 4 residues after the read ends, and that part is filled in from the germline J gene. The V gene is TRBV19, the J gene TRBJ2-1; 9 bases align to TRBD1. In germline, CDR1 is FNHDT, CDR2 SITEND (reference sequence). V shed 3 bases and J 4 bases; nucleotides not matched to a gene: 2. The CDR3 contains 14 residues. CDR3 DNA (partial): TGTGCCAGCAGTACGGGACAGGGTTATGCT. Encoded protein: CASSTGQGYA. The complete CDR3 protein is CASSTGQGYAEQFF.

About this clone: The listed genes are named as in mouse. The CDR3 end lies 4 residues beyond the end of the read and is filled in from the germline J gene. The chain couples TRBV31 to TRBJ2-2; TRBD1 is a possible D gene (5 bases). Trimming took 1 base from V and 0 from J, leaving 6 bases between them. The germline CDR1 and CDR2 sequences are GKSSPN and SITVG. The CDR3 contains 14 residues. The CDR3 reads CAWSRQTNTGQLYF. CDR3 bases read: TGTGCCTGGAGTCGACAGACAAACACCGGG.

This clone has ten or more counts. Germline and genes: mouse. Read data end 4 residues before the CDR3 end; the end is taken from the germline J gene. The chain recombines TRBV1 with TRBJ2-1; D may be TRBD1 (5 bases). Germline V gene data show CDR1 as NSQYPW and CDR2 as LRSPGD (reference sequence). The CDR3 loop spans 13 amino acids. The V end lost 4 bases, the J end lost 2 bases, and 6 bases lay between the germline ends. CDR3 DNA (partial): TGCACCTGCAGTGAGACAGACTATGCT. Translating gives CTCSETDYA. The entire CDR3 is CTCSETDYAEQFF.

A note on this clone: Gene labels here are mouse ones. The CDR3 end is not reached by the read, which stops 4 residues before it; the germline J gene fills it in. This chain connects TRBV5 to TRBJ2-4; 8 bases align to TRBD2. The CDR3 totals 15 residues. Germline V lookup: CDR1 LGHNA, CDR2 YNLKQL (reference sequence). CDR3 sequence: CASSQGDWGRNTLYF. The DNA read from the CDR3 is TGTGCCAGCAGCCAAGGAGACTGGGGACGGAAC.

The sample holds a few counts of this clone. Any gene name here is a mouse gene name. The read is 4 residues too short to cover the CDR3 end, so that end is filled in from the germline J gene. This chain connects TRBV12-1 to TRBJ2-1; 9 bases are shared with TRBD2. CDR3 length equals 15 residues. Germline values: CDR1 SGHSN, CDR2 HYEKVE. The CDR3 sequence: CASSPPGTGWAEQFF. CDR3 DNA (partial): TGTGCCAGCTCTCCCCCCGGGACTGGGTGGGCT.

A few counts support this clone. Gene names and germline refer to mouse. The CDR3 goes on 4 residues after the read ends, and that part is filled in from the germline J gene. The rearrangement joins TRBV31 to TRBJ1-2; D may be TRBD1 (5 bases). V gave up 1 base and J gave up 3 bases, with 12 bases separating them. This CDR3 is built from 14 residues. Germline CDR1 reads GKSSPN; CDR2 reads SITVG. CDR3 region: CAWSQRGGDSDYTF. CDR3 bases read: TGTGCCTGGAGTCAGAGGGGAGGGGACTCC.

With respect to this clone: The germline and genes are mouse ones. The observed sequence ends 4 residues before the CDR3 terminus, with the missing tail filled in from the germline J gene. The chain recombines TRBV19 with TRBJ1-2, with D perhaps TRBD1 (6 bases). In germline, CDR1 is FNHDT, CDR2 SITEND (reference sequence). There are 13 residues in the CDR3. Incomplete CDR3 DNA: TGTGCCAGCAGTATAGGAGGGGGGCGC. Amino acid sequence: CASSIGGGR. The whole CDR3 is CASSIGGGRDYTF.

This clone occurred many times. Germline and genes here are mouse. The CDR3 end lies 4 residues beyond the end of the read and is filled in from the germline J gene. The chain combines TRBV13-3 with TRBJ2-1; 9 bases are a match to TRBD1. The V and J ends lost 8 bases and 3 bases, in that order; junction bases with no gene match: 6. The CDR3 sequence is 14 residues long. CDR1 NNHDY and CDR2 SYVADS come from the germline V gene. The DNA read from the CDR3 is TGTGCCAGACCCCCGGGACAGGGCTATGCT. Translated: CARPPGQGYA. In full, the CDR3 is CARPPGQGYAEQFF.

This clone showed up many times. This may come from a read error, since a much larger clone is one base off. Gene names and germline refer to mouse. The CDR3 end falls 4 residues outside the read, so it is completed with the germline J gene. Other DNA sequences in the sample encode the same CDR3. V usage is TRBV17 and J usage is TRBJ2-1; 7 bases map to TRBD2. Germline assignment: CDR1 MNHDT and CDR2 YYDKIL. The CDR3 consists of 16 residues. V lost 1 base and J lost 0; bases outside the gene matches: 3. This chain's CDR3 is CASSRGLGLNYAEQFF. CDR3 DNA, as far as it was read: TGTGCTAGCAGTAGAGGACTGGGACTTAACTATGCT.

This clone occurred many times. The germline and genes are mouse ones. The CDR3 end is not reached by the read, which stops 4 residues before it; the germline J gene fills it in. This rearrangement joins TRBV16 to TRBJ2-5; D remains ambiguous. The CDR3 consists of 14 residues. V lost 0 bases and J 3 bases, leaving 7 bases between the germline ends. Germline CDR1 SGHSA, CDR2 FRNQAP. The part of the CDR3 DNA that was read is TGTGCAAGCAGCTTAGAGCAGCCTCAAGAC. It yields the protein CASSLEQPQD. The entire CDR3 sequence reads CASSLEQPQDTQYF.

About this clone: Germline and genes: mouse. The read stops 4 residues short of the end of the CDR3; the missing end is completed from the germline J gene. The chain combines TRBV13-1 with TRBJ2-1; 10 nucleotides align to TRBD2. CDR1 is NSHNY, CDR2 SYGAGN, per germline. The CDR3 runs 15 residues. V dropped 3 bases and J dropped 6; count of bases not matched to a gene: 6. The covered CDR3 bases are TGTGCCAGCAGTGTCCTGGGGGGGCTGGGTGCT. Protein sequence: CASSVLGGLGA. The whole CDR3 region reads CASSVLGGLGAEQFF.

Worth noting for this clone: Gene names and germline refer to mouse. The CDR3 end is not reached by the read, which stops 4 residues before it; the germline J gene fills it in. The chain links TRBV13-3 to TRBJ2-5; a weak D match, TRBD2 (5 bases). CDR1 and CDR2 (germline): NNHDY, SYVADS. This CDR3 region has 13 residues. CDR3 in amino acids: CASSDWGSDTQYF. The DNA read from the CDR3 is TGTGCCAGCAGTGATTGGGGTTCGGAC.

The sample holds many counts of this clone. The gene names given are mouse names. The read terminates 4 residues ahead of where the CDR3 ends, so the germline J gene completes it. J is TRBJ2-1 and V is TRBV16; a weak D match, TRBD2 (6 bases). The CDR3 is 15 residues long. Per germline, CDR1 SGHSA and CDR2 FRNQAP. CDR3 amino acids: CASSLDGGGGAEQFF. CDR3 bases read: TGTGCAAGCAGCTTAGACGGTGGGGGAGGCGCT. The variable domain in full, completed from reference TRBV16 and TRBJ2-1, reads NAGVIQTPRHKVTGKGQEATLWCEPISGHSAVFWYRQTIVQGLEFLTYFRNQAPIDDSGMPKERFSAQMPNQSHSTLKIQSTQPQDSAVYLCASSLDGGGGAEQFFGPGTRLTVL.

There are many counts of this clone. The genes and germline here are from mouse. With the read ending 4 residues before the CDR3 end, the germline J gene is used to fill in that end. The chain uses TRBV19 and TRBJ2-7; 9 bases agree with TRBD2. Germline trimming cut 4 bases from V and 0 bases from J; bases unmatched to any gene: 2. The length of the CDR3 is 14 residues. The germline CDR1 and CDR2 sequences are FNHDT and SITEND (reference sequence). The CDR3: CASSGLGSSYEQYF. The covered CDR3 bases are TGTGCCAGCAGTGGACTGGGGAGCTCCTAT.

This clone was counted at least ten times. Mouse germline and gene names are used. Read coverage stops 4 residues before the CDR3 terminus; the germline J gene supplies the remainder. This chain uses TRBV15 with TRBJ2-2; the D is unclear. The CDR3 is made up of 15 amino acids. The V end lost 2 bases, the J end lost 0 bases, and 7 bases lay between the germline ends. Germline CDR1 and CDR2: SGHND and FRSKSL. The CDR3 DNA, read in part, is TGTGCCAGCAGTTTACACAAATCAAACACCGGG. Its protein is CASSLHKSNTG. The full CDR3 reads CASSLHKSNTGQLYF.

This clone was counted ten times or more. Gene labels here are mouse ones. The DNA ends 4 residues before the CDR3 does, and the rest of the CDR3 is filled in from the germline J gene. The V gene is TRBV19, the J gene TRBJ2-7; 8 bases match TRBD1. Germline assignment: CDR1 FNHDT and CDR2 SITEND (reference sequence). The CDR3 extends over 12 amino acids. The CDR3 bases that were read are TGTGCCAGCAGTATGGACAGGGAT. Protein product: CASSMDRD. The whole CDR3 protein is CASSMDRDEQYF.

This clone has ten or more counts. The genes are named according to mouse. The missing CDR3 end, 4 residues past where the read stops, is filled in from the germline J gene. The chain has TRBV1 and TRBJ1-1; possibly TRBD1 for D (5 bases). This CDR3 is built from 12 residues. In germline, CDR1 is NSQYPW, CDR2 LRSPGD (reference sequence). The CDR3 DNA, read in part, is TGCACCTGCAGTCCTGGGGGGAGA. Amino acid sequence: CTCSPGGR. The whole CDR3 protein is CTCSPGGREVFF.

This clone appeared many times. Gene names denote mouse genes. The sequenced fragment ends 4 residues before the CDR3 boundary, so the rest is inferred from the germline J gene. The rearrangement links TRBV13-3 to TRBJ2-7; tentative D call: TRBD1 (6 bases). The CDR3 length is 13 residues. V was cut by 0 bases and J by 3 bases, with 7 bases left in between. Germline CDR1 NNHDY, CDR2 SYVADS. CDR3: CASSDEGVYEQYF. CDR3 DNA (partial): TGTGCCAGCAGTGATGAGGGGGTCTAT.

This clone appeared many times. All gene names here are mouse names. The CDR3 end is not reached by the read, which stops 3 residues before it; the germline J gene fills it in. The chain is built from TRBV5 and TRBJ1-6; D unresolved. TRBJ1-6 is classed as an ORF, of uncertain function. Germline V CDR1 and CDR2: LGHNA, YNLKQL (reference sequence). V lost 0 bases to trimming and J lost 0 bases, with 3 bases between them. This CDR3 is built from 15 residues. The DNA read from the CDR3 is TGTGCCAGCAGCCAAGACAATTCCTATAATTCGCCC. This translates into CASSQDNSYNSP. The entire CDR3 is CASSQDNSYNSPLYF.

Notes on this clone: Germline and genes here are mouse. With the read ending 4 residues before the CDR3 end, the germline J gene is used to fill in that end. This chain links TRBV13-2 with TRBJ2-1, with TRBD2 matching over 9 bases. The CDR3 totals 13 residues. V lost 5 bases, J lost 3 bases, and 0 bases stayed unmatched. The germline V gene encodes CDR1 NNHNN and CDR2 SYGAGS (reference sequence). CDR3 sequence reads: CASGDWGYAEQFF. CDR3 DNA (partial): TGTGCCAGCGGGGACTGGGGCTATGCT.